The 27 T cell receptor beta chains reported below all come from one sample, sequenced in a study of blood T cell repertoires in COVID-19. Assay: immunoSEQ multiplex PCR; the TCRdb copy retains only in-frame clones and omits some. In the table there are fewer than 45,000 clones, 80% of which are singletons. The sequenced sample consisted of peripheral blood. The receptors were gathered from a man in his 70s with acute or convalescent COVID-19.

The sample holds one count of this clone. The rearrangement joins TRBV11-2 to TRBJ1-2; D remains unclear. Trimming pared 5 bases from V and 3 bases from J, leaving 10 bases between. Germline V gene sequence: CDR1 SGHAT, CDR2 FQNNGV. This CDR3 contains 13 residues. The CDR3 here is CASSVGIYYGYTF. The CDR3, as DNA: TGTGCCAGCAGCGTCGGGATCTACTATGGCTACACCTTC.

V usage is TRBV9 and J usage is TRBJ1-4, with 7 bases that match TRBD1. Trimming at V came to 4 bases and at J to 2 bases, leaving 5 bases not matched to a gene. This CDR3 is built from 15 residues. Per germline, CDR1 SGDLS and CDR2 YYNGEE. The CDR3 here is CASSPQTGTNEKLFF. The DNA for the CDR3 is TGTGCCAGCAGCCCACAGACAGGGACTAATGAAAAACTGTTTTTT.

The chain links TRBV11-2 to TRBJ1-4; maybe TRBD1 (6 bases). Germline V gene data show CDR1 as SGHAT and CDR2 as FQNNGV. This CDR3 has 13 amino acids. Trimming stripped 6 bases from V and 4 bases from J, with 9 bases between. This CDR3 is CASSRQVNEKLFF. CDR3 DNA: TGTGCCAGCAGTCGACAGGTTAATGAAAAACTGTTTTTT.

The chain combines TRBV28 with TRBJ2-7; possible D gene TRBD1, 6 bases. V dropped 6 bases and J dropped 3 bases, with 18 bases sitting between them. Germline V gene lookup returns CDR1 MDHEN and CDR2 SYDVKM. CDR3 length: 15 amino acids. CDR3 amino acids: CASSPRQGKGYEQYF. The CDR3 DNA sequence: TGTGCCAGCAGCCCCCGGCAGGGGAAGGGCTACGAGCAGTACTTC.

The CDR3 spells CASSIGTGSGYTF. For the CDR3, the DNA is TGTGCCAGTAGTATCGGGACAGGGAGTGGCTACACCTTC. The V call is TRBV19, the J call TRBJ1-2; 9 nucleotides agree with TRBD1. The CDR3 sequence is 13 residues long. Germline-derived CDR1 and CDR2 are LNHDA and SQIVND (reference sequence). Unmatched junction bases numbered 3, after V lost 3 bases and J lost 7 bases. The variable domain in full, completed from reference TRBV19 and TRBJ1-2, reads DGGITQSPKYLFRKEGQNVTLSCEQNLNHDAMYWYRQDPGQGLRLIYYSQIVNDFQKGDIAEGYSVSREKKESFPLTVTSAQKNPTAFYLCASSIGTGSGYTFGSGTRLTVV.

This chain uses TRBV3-1 (or the pseudogene TRBV3-2) with TRBJ1-2; D uncertain. V lost 4 bases, J lost 11 bases, and 14 bases lay in between. The CDR3 is 12 residues long. Germline assignment: CDR1 LGHDT and CDR2 YNNKEL (reference sequence). The CDR3: CASSLRGYYYTF. CDR3 sequence (DNA): TGTGCCAGCAGCCTCCGGGGTTACTATTACACCTTC.

The CDR3 spells CASSGGGARGLREQYF. In DNA, the CDR3 is TGTGCCAGCAGTGGCGGAGGGGCGCGGGGATTGAGGGAGCAGTACTTC. This chain links TRBV5-4 with TRBJ2-7, with a weak D call TRBD2 (6 bases). The CDR3 is 16 amino acids. V dropped 5 bases and J dropped 7 bases, with 25 bases sitting between them. Germline values: CDR1 SGHNT, CDR2 YYREEE (reference sequence).

This clone was seen just once. J is TRBJ1-1 and V is TRBV9, with 8 bases lining up with TRBD1. The trim removed 3 bases at V and 5 bases at J, leaving 6 bases unmatched. This CDR3 has 14 amino acids. CDR1 is SGDLS, CDR2 YYNGEE, per germline. CDR3 in DNA: TGTGCCAGCAGCGCTACAGGGGGAGGAACTGAAGCTTTCTTT. This sequence encodes CASSATGGGTEAFF. Together with reference TRBV9 and TRBJ1-1, the CDR3 gives the full variable domain: DSGVTQTPKHLITATGQRVTLRCSPRSGDLSVYWYQQSLDQGLQFLIQYYNGEERAKGNILERFSAQQFPDLHSELNLSSLELGDSALYFCASSATGGGTEAFFGQGTRLTVV.

The CDR3 here is CAWGNQGANGYTF. The CDR3 coding sequence is TGTGCCTGGGGTAATCAGGGGGCTAATGGCTACACCTTC. V is TRBV30 and J is TRBJ1-2; 8 positions match TRBD1. This CDR3 comprises 13 residues. CDR1 is GTSNPN and CDR2 is SVGIG in the germline V gene (reference sequence). Trimming cost V 5 bases and J 6 bases; bases outside gene matches: 8.

The chain combines TRBV12-5 with TRBJ2-1; the match to TRBD1 covers 7 bases. J gave up 0 bases and V 7 bases, and 6 bases lay outside the gene matches. The CDR3 contains 15 residues. From germline, CDR1 is LGHNT and CDR2 FRNRAP. CDR3 DNA sequence: TGTGCTAGTGCCTCTCAGGGGGTCTCCTACAATGAGCAGTTCTTC. It encodes CASASQGVSYNEQFF.

This chain links TRBV3-1 (or the pseudogene TRBV3-2) with TRBJ2-5; the match to TRBD2 covers 9 bases. Per the germline V gene, CDR1 is LGHDT and CDR2 is YNNKEL (reference sequence). The CDR3 is made up of 14 amino acids. Trimming took 5 bases from V and 5 from J; bases not matched to a gene: 6. CDR3 in DNA: TGTGCCAGCAGCGTGCGGGGGGGCTGGGAGACCCAGTACTTC. Translation gives CASSVRGGWETQYF.

This clone has a single count. The rearrangement links TRBV2 to TRBJ1-1, with TRBD1 matching 11 bases. V dropped 3 bases and J dropped 3; count of bases not matched to a gene: 3. Germline values: CDR1 SNHLY, CDR2 FYNNEI. CDR3 length: 15 residues. The CDR3, as DNA: TGTGCCAGCAGTGACCGGACAGGGGGCTACACTGAAGCTTTCTTT. This encodes CASSDRTGGYTEAFF.

Remarks on this clone: An end of the junction differs from the germline gene, which may be a read error. The V and J genes are TRBV27 and TRBJ1-2; 7 nucleotides align to TRBD1. The CDR3 loop spans 15 amino acids. Germline loops: CDR1 MNHEY, CDR2 SMNVEV (reference sequence). As DNA, the CDR3 is TGTGCCAGCAGTTCGCGGACAGGAATGAACTATGGCTACACTTTC. Its protein is CASSSRTGMNYGYTF.

This chain connects TRBV2 to TRBJ2-7; 7 nucleotides line up with TRBD1. The CDR3 has 12 residues. Germline V gives CDR1 SNHLY, CDR2 FYNNEI. J was trimmed by 3 bases and V by 5 bases; bases with no gene match: 1. The CDR3 here is CASSRQGYEQYF. The DNA of the CDR3 is TGTGCCAGCAGTCGACAGGGCTACGAGCAGTACTTC.

The gene calls are TRBV3-1 (or the pseudogene TRBV3-2) and TRBJ2-2, with 8 bases that match TRBD1. Germline V gene lookup returns CDR1 LGHDT and CDR2 YNNKEL (reference sequence). The CDR3 runs 17 residues. V lost 1 base and J lost 4; bases outside the gene matches: 8. The CDR3 coding sequence is TGTGCCAGCAGCCAAGGGGATTTACAGGGGGTCACCGGGGAGCTGTTTTTT. This gives the protein CASSQGDLQGVTGELFF.

This chain joins TRBV21-1 and TRBJ1-6. TRBV21-1 is recorded as a pseudogene. There are 17 residues in the CDR3. CDR3 in amino acids: CASSKKWVGGPNSPLHF. The DNA for the CDR3 is TGTGCCAGCAGCAAAAAATGGGTCGGGGGGCCTAATTCACCCCTCCACTTT.

V usage is TRBV9 and J usage is TRBJ2-5; TRBD2 matches 14 bases. The CDR3 covers 17 residues. Germline V gives CDR1 SGDLS, CDR2 YYNGEE. Trimming at V came to 4 bases and at J to 2 bases, leaving 7 bases not matched to a gene. CDR3: CASSSGTSGGLQETQYF. The CDR3 coding sequence is TGTGCCAGCAGCTCCGGGACTAGCGGGGGCCTACAAGAGACCCAGTACTTC.

The chain recombines TRBV11-2 with TRBJ1-2, with 8 positions matching TRBD1. Germline assignment: CDR1 SGHAT and CDR2 FQNNGV. V lost 0 bases to trimming and J lost 2 bases; unmatched junction nucleotides: 2. CDR3 length: 15 residues. The CDR3 DNA reads TGTGCCAGCAGCTTAGATCCAGGGGGCAACTATGGCTACACCTTC. Protein product: CASSLDPGGNYGYTF.

This clone was found many times. The chain recombines TRBV6-5 with TRBJ1-6; no firm D call. This CDR3 has 14 residues. Germline V gene sequence: CDR1 MNHEY, CDR2 SVGAGI. V was cut by 6 bases and J by 7 bases, with 13 bases left in between. CDR3 DNA sequence: TGTGCCAGCAGCCACTGGGAGGAAAATTCACCCCTCCACTTT. This translates into CASSHWEENSPLHF.

This clone was observed a single time. This chain joins TRBV11-2 and TRBJ1-1; D not certain. Trimming removed 7 bases from V and 4 bases from J, with 13 bases in between. CDR3 length equals 13 residues. CDR1 is SGHAT, CDR2 FQNNGV, per germline. Here the CDR3 DNA reads TGTGCCAGCACCTTCCCCGGGAGCACTGAAGCTTTCTTT. Protein sequence: CASTFPGSTEAFF.

The chain is built from TRBV28 and TRBJ2-5; possibly TRBD2 for D (5 bases). The CDR3 contains 14 residues. Trimming stripped 6 bases from V and 5 bases from J, with 16 bases between. CDR1 is MDHEN, CDR2 SYDVKM, per germline. DNA of the CDR3: TGTGCCAGCAGGTATACTCGGGGATCTGAGACCCAGTACTTC. This sequence encodes CASRYTRGSETQYF. Together with reference TRBV28 and TRBJ2-5, the CDR3 gives the full variable domain: DVKVTQSSRYLVKRTGEKVFLECVQDMDHENMFWYRQDPGLGLRLIYFSYDVKMKEKGDIPEGYSVSREKKERFSLILESASTNQTSMYLCASRYTRGSETQYFGPGTRLLVL.

V and J are TRBV9 and TRBJ2-1; 9 nucleotides agree with TRBD2. CDR3 length: 15 amino acids. The trim removed 4 bases at V and 6 bases at J, leaving 8 bases unmatched. Germline CDR1 is SGDLS and CDR2 is YYNGEE. CDR3: CASSSRTSVGNEQFF. In DNA, the CDR3 is TGTGCCAGCAGCTCCCGGACTAGCGTCGGCAATGAGCAGTTCTTC.

The rearrangement joins TRBV19 to TRBJ2-5; TRBD1 is a possible D gene (5 bases). The CDR3 covers 14 residues. With 6 bases removed from V and 4 bases from J, the gap between germline ends came to 15 bases. Germline-derived CDR1 and CDR2 are LNHDA and SQIVND (reference sequence). The CDR3 sequence: CASSPQGTVETQYF. The CDR3 region has the DNA TGTGCCAGTAGCCCCCAGGGAACGGTAGAGACCCAGTACTTC.

The V gene is TRBV20-1, the J gene TRBJ2-5; the D gene is possibly TRBD1 (6 bases). Deletions cut 3 bases from V and 1 base from J, with 12 bases between. The germline V gene encodes CDR1 DFQATT and CDR2 SNEGSKA (reference sequence). The CDR3 is 14 amino acids. CDR3 in DNA: TGCAGTGCTAGTAAGCAGGGGCCCCAAGAGACCCAGTACTTC. It yields the protein CSASKQGPQETQYF.

This clone is deemed medium-sized. This rearrangement joins TRBV10-3 to TRBJ2-7; 9 positions agree with TRBD1. Losses at the gene ends were 2 bases for V and 6 bases for J; bases not matched to a gene: 2. The CDR3 has 13 residues. Germline CDR1 and CDR2: ENHRY and SYGVKD. The CDR3 here is CAISEVTGGEQYF. DNA for the CDR3: TGTGCCATCAGTGAGGTGACAGGGGGCGAGCAGTACTTC.

The V gene is TRBV6-5, the J gene TRBJ1-5; D unclear. The V and J ends lost 2 bases and 9 bases respectively, with 8 bases between them. The CDR3 length is 12 residues. Germline V gives CDR1 MNHEY, CDR2 SVGAGI. CDR3 sequence: CASSYARGPQHF. Here the CDR3 DNA reads TGTGCCAGCAGTTACGCACGGGGGCCCCAGCATTTT.

The chain links TRBV11-2 to TRBJ1-5; the D gene is possibly TRBD1 (5 bases). The CDR3 runs to 14 residues. V was shortened by 5 bases and J by 1 base, with 9 bases between the two germline ends. Germline V gene data show CDR1 as SGHAT and CDR2 as FQNNGV. The CDR3 region has the DNA TGTGCCAGCAGCAATTCAGGGAGCAATCAGCCCCAGCATTTT. The encoded protein is CASSNSGSNQPQHF. The whole variable domain, filled in from reference TRBV11-2 and TRBJ1-5, reads EAGVAQSPRYKIIEKRQSVAFWCNPISGHATLYWYQQILGQGPKLLIQFQNNGVVDDSQLPKDRFSAERLKGVDSTLKIQPAKLEDSAVYLCASSNSGSNQPQHFGDGTRLSIL.